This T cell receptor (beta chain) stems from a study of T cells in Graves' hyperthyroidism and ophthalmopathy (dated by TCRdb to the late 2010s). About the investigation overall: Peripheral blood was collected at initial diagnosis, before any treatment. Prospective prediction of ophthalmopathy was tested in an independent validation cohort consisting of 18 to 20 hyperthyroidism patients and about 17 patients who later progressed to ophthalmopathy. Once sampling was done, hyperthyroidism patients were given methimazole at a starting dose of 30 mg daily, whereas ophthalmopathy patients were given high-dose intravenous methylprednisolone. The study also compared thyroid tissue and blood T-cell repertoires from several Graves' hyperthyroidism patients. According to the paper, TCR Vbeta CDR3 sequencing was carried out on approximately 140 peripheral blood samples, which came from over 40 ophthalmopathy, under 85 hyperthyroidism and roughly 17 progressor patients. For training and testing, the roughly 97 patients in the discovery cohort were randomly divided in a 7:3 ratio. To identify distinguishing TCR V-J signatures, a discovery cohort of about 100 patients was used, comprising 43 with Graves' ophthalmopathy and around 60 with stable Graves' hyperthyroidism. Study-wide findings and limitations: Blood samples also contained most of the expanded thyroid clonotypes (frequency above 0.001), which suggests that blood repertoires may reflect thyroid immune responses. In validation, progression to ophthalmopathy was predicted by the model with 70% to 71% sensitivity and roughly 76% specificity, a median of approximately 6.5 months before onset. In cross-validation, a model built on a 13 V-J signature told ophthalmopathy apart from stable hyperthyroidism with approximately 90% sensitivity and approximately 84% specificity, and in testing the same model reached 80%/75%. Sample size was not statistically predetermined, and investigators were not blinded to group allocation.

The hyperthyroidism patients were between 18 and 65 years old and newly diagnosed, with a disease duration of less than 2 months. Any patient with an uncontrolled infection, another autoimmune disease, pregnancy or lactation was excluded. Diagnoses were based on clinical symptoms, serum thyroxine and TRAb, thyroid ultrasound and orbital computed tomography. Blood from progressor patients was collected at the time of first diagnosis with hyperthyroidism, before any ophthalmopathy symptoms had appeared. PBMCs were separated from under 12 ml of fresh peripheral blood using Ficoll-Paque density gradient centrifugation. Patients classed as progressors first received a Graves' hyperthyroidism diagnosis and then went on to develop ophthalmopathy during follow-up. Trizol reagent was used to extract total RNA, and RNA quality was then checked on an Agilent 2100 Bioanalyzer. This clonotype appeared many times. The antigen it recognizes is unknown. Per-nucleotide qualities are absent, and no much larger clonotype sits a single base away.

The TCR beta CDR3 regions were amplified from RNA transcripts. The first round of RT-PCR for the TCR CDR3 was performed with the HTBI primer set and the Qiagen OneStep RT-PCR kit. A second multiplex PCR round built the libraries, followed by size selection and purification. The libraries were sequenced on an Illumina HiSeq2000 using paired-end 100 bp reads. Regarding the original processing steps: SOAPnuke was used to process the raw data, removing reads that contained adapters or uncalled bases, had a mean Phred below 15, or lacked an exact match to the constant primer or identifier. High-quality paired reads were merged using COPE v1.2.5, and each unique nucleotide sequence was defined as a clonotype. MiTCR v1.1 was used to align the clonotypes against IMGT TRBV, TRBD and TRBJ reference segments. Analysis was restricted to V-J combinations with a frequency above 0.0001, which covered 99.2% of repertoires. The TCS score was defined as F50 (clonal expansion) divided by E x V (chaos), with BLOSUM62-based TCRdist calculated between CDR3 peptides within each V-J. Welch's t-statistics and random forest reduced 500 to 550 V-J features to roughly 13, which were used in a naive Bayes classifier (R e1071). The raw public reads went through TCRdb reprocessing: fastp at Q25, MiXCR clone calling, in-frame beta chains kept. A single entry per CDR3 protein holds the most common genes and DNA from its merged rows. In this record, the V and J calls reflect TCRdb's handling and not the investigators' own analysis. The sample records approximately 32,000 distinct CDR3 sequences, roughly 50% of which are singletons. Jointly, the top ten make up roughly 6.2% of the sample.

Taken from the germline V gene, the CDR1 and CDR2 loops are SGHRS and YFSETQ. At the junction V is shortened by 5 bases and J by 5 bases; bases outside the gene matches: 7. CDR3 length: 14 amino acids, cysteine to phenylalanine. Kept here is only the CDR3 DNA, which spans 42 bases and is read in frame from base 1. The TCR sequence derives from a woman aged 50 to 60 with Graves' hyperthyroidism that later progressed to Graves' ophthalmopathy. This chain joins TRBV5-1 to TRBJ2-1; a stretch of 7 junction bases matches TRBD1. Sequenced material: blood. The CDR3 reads CASRTGTVNNEQFF. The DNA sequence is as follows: TGCGCCAGCAGAACCGGGACAGTCAACAATGAGCAGTTCTTC.